The 7 T cell receptor beta chains given below trace back to one sample, sequenced in a study of OX40 agonist ivuxolimab in advanced cancers. Assay used: immunoSEQ multiplex PCR; TCRdb lists only in-frame clones, some missing. The table includes tens of thousands of clones, approximately 81% detected once. Sequencing was performed on CD4+ or CD8+ T cells sorted from blood, taken in a trial of the OX40 agonist ivuxolimab. These TCRs come from an adult with an advanced solid tumor such as melanoma, head and neck, liver or kidney cancer.

The CDR3 loop is CASSLKGTGEEKVETQYF. In DNA, the CDR3 is TGTGCCAGCAGCTTAAAAGGGACAGGAGAAGAAAAAGTAGAGACCCAGTACTTC. The rearrangement uses TRBV7-9 and TRBJ2-5; 8 bases match TRBD1. This CDR3 has 18 residues. V gave up 2 bases and J gave up 4 bases; unmatched junction bases: 15. Germline CDR1 is SEHNR and CDR2 is FQNEAQ (reference sequence).

The table lists this clone with a count of one. The chain joins TRBV5-6 to TRBJ1-2; D ambiguous. Germline assignment: CDR1 SGHDT and CDR2 YYEEEE. V gave up 4 bases and J gave up 2 bases, with 3 bases separating them. This CDR3 comprises 11 residues. The CDR3 loop is CASSTNYGYTF. As DNA, the CDR3 is TGTGCCAGCAGCACCAACTATGGCTACACCTTC. Drawing the rest from reference TRBV5-6 and TRBJ1-2, the complete variable domain is DAGVTQSPTHLIKTRGQQVTLRCSPKSGHDTVSWYQQALGQGPQFIFQYYEEEERQRGNFPDRFSGHQFPNYSSELNVNALLLGDSALYLCASSTNYGYTFGSGTRLTVV.

This chain links TRBV29-1 with TRBJ1-4; TRBD1 matches at 10 bases. This CDR3 is 16 amino acids long. V lost 5 bases and J lost 0; bases outside the gene matches: 6. Germline V lookup: CDR1 SQVTM, CDR2 ANQGSEA. CDR3 protein: CSVRETGGATNEKLFF. The CDR3, as DNA: TGCAGCGTTCGGGAGACAGGGGGCGCAACTAATGAAAAACTGTTTTTT.

The chain couples TRBV20-1 to TRBJ1-1; 8 bases map to TRBD1. The ends lost 8 bases at V and 3 bases at J; junction bases unmatched: 2. The CDR3 runs 11 residues. CDR1 is DFQATT and CDR2 is SNEGSKA in the germline V gene (reference sequence). As DNA, the CDR3 is TGCAGTCACAGGGGGGACACTGAAGCTTTCTTT. This sequence encodes CSHRGDTEAFF.

This chain connects TRBV25-1 to TRBJ2-7, with unresolved D. This CDR3 spans 11 amino acids. Between the trimmed V and J ends, which lost 7 bases and 8 bases, there was a span of 12 bases. The germline V gene encodes CDR1 MGHDK and CDR2 SYGVNS. CDR3 nucleotide sequence: TGTGCCAGCAATTTCGGTCTCAAGCAGTACTTC. It codes for CASNFGLKQYF.

This chain links TRBV4-3 with TRBJ2-7; D is possibly TRBD1 or TRBD2 (5 bases each). Per germline, CDR1 LGHNA and CDR2 YSLEER. Trimming pared 5 bases from V and 2 bases from J, leaving 16 bases between. The CDR3 sequence is 15 residues long. In DNA, the CDR3 is TGCGCCAGCAGCGGTTCCTGGGGGTTCACCTACGAGCAGTACTTC. Amino acids: CASSGSWGFTYEQYF.

This chain links TRBV19 with TRBJ2-1, with 9 bases aligning to TRBD1. The CDR3 sequence is 16 residues long. V was clipped by 3 bases and J by 4 bases; unmatched bases: 7. Germline values: CDR1 LNHDA, CDR2 SQIVND (reference sequence). CDR3 nucleotides: TGTGCCAGTAGTATGATTTCGACAGGGGGGTACAATGAGCAGTTCTTC. Translated, it gives CASSMISTGGYNEQFF.